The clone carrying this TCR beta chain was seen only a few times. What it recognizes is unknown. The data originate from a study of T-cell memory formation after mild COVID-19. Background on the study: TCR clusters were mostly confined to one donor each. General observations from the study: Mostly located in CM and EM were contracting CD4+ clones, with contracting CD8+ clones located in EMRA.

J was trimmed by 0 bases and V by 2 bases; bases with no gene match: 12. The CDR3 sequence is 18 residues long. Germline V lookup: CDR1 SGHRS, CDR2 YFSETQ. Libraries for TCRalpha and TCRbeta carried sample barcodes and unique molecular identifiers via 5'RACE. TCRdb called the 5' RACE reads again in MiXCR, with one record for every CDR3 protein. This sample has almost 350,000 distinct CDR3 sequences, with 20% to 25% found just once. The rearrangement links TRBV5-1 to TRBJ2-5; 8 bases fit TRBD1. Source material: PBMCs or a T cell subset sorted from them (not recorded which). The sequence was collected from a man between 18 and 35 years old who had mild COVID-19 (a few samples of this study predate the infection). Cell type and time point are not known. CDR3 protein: CASSFGTGPILNQETQYF. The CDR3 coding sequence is TGCGCCAGCAGCTTTGGGACAGGACCCATTCTCAACCAAGAGACCCAGTACTTC.